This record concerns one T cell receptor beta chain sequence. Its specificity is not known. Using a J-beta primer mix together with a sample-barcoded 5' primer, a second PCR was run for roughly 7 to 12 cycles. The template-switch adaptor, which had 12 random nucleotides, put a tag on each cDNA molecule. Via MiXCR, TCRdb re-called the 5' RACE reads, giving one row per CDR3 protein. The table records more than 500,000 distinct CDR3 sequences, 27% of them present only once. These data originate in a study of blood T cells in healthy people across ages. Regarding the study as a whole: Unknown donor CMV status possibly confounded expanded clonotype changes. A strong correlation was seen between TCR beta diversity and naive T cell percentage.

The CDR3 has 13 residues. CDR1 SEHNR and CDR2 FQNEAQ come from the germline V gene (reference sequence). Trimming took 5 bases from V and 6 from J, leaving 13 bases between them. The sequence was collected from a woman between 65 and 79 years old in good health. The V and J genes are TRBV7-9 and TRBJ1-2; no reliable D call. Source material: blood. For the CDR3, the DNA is TGTGCCAGCAGCCGACGGACTTCGGATGGCTACACCTTC. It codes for CASSRRTSDGYTF.